In its sample, the clone carrying this T cell receptor (beta chain) was seen once. The antigen is unknown. These data come from a study of vaccination effects on CD4 cells after COVID-19. Notes on the study in general: Late after vaccination, infection- and vaccine-induced clones showed marked clonal contraction.

When around 10 days of culture had elapsed, CD4+ T cells were isolated. Everyone in the study got two shots of either the BNT162b2 or mRNA-1273 vaccine. Vaccinated recipients, who were negative for nucleocapsid antibodies, had no history of SARS-CoV-2 infection. On days 3 and 7, fresh IL-2 medium replaced half the medium. Germline V gene lookup returns CDR1 MNHNY and CDR2 SVGAGI (reference sequence). The germline V and J ends were trimmed by 0 bases and 0 bases, with 6 bases remaining between them. The CDR3 covers 15 residues. The table came from immunoSEQ multiplex PCR; TCRdb's copy has only in-frame clones and leaves some out. The sample yields 47,000 or so clones, roughly 72% seen once.

Sequencing was performed on CD4+ T cells from PBMCs cultured without peptide, taken after COVID-19 vaccination. The clonotype was recovered from a human donor who received a COVID-19 vaccine. The chain joins TRBV6-6 to TRBJ1-5; D uncertain. DNA for the CDR3: TGTGCCAGCAGTTACTCATCAAATAGCAATCAGCCCCAGCATTTT. Translating gives CASSYSSNSNQPQHF.